Listed here are 23 T cell receptor beta chains from one sample, sequenced in a study of blood T cell repertoires in COVID-19 (dated by TCRdb to the early 2020s). Libraries came from the immunoSEQ multiplex PCR assay. This immuneACCESS table, as held by TCRdb, lists in-frame sequences with V and J called but not all clones. Of the missing ones, under half trace to an unresolved V gene in checked studies; the others have no known cause. This sample gives about 150,000 clones in total; more than 75% of them show up just once. The top ten hold about 5% of the sample. Sequenced: peripheral blood. The source of these receptors is a man aged 18 to 30 with COVID-19, enrolled during active disease.

The genes are TRBV15 and TRBJ2-3, with D possibly being TRBD1 (5 bases). Germline CDR1 is LNHNV and CDR2 is YYDKDF (reference sequence). The CDR3 sequence is 15 residues long. V shed 1 base and J shed 0 bases, with 8 bases lying between them. The CDR3 nucleotides are TGTGCCACCAGCAGAGTAGGGGCTAGCACAGATACGCAGTATTTT. Amino acids: CATSRVGASTDTQYF.

The J gene is TRBJ1-2, the V gene TRBV7-9; 8 bases line up with TRBD1. V shed 6 bases and J 3 bases; nucleotides not matched to a gene: 12. This CDR3 comprises 16 residues. Germline CDR1 SEHNR, CDR2 FQNEAQ (reference sequence). The CDR3 DNA follows: TGTGCCAGCAGTTCTGGACAGGGTTCGCCCTACTATGGCTACACCTTC. This gives the protein CASSSGQGSPYYGYTF.

This chain uses TRBV6-2 or TRBV6-3 with TRBJ1-6, with TRBD1 identical over 10 bases. V shed 4 bases and J 18 bases; nucleotides not matched to a gene: 12. From germline, CDR1 is MNHEY and CDR2 SVGEGT. The length of the CDR3 is 14 residues. Here the CDR3 DNA reads TGTGCCAGCAGTTTCCATCCCGGGACAGGGGACGGCCACTTT. It codes for CASSFHPGTGDGHF.

The V and J genes are TRBV11-2 and TRBJ2-7, with 7 nucleotides matching TRBD2. The CDR3 covers 16 residues. Germline V gene data show CDR1 as SGHAT and CDR2 as FQNNGV. The trim removed 0 bases at V and 0 bases at J, leaving 5 bases unmatched. CDR3 residues: CASSLDHGGSSYEQYF. CDR3 nucleotides: TGTGCCAGCAGCTTAGATCATGGCGGGAGCTCCTACGAGCAGTACTTC.

This clone was counted once. The junction differs from germline at one of its ends, possibly a read error. This chain joins TRBV28 and TRBJ2-1, with 12 bases lining up with TRBD2. The CDR3 consists of 20 residues. Germline V lookup: CDR1 MDHEN, CDR2 SYDVKM. CDR3 sequence: CASSFYGVMGTSGRPNPPVF. The CDR3 nucleotides read TGTGCCAGCAGTTTTTACGGGGTAATGGGAACTAGCGGGAGGCCCAACCCCCCGGTCTTC.

This chain joins TRBV27 and TRBJ1-4; no reliable D call. The ends were cut back, 3 bases at V and 0 bases at J, with 5 bases in the middle. This CDR3 region has 14 residues. Germline V gives CDR1 MNHEY, CDR2 SMNVEV (reference sequence). Here the CDR3 DNA reads TGTGCCAGCAGTTTCGCGGCAACTAATGAAAAACTGTTTTTT. It encodes CASSFAATNEKLFF.

This chain connects TRBV6-5 to TRBJ2-7, with a possible D match to TRBD2 (5 bases). Germline V gives CDR1 MNHEY, CDR2 SVGAGI. V gave up 4 bases and J gave up 5 bases, with 15 bases separating them. CDR3 length: 14 residues. The CDR3: CASSLGLAGHEQYF. The CDR3 bases are TGTGCCAGCAGTTTAGGGCTAGCAGGCCACGAGCAGTACTTC.

The rearrangement joins TRBV6-6 to TRBJ1-5; the D is unclear. Trimming stripped 3 bases from V and 5 bases from J, with 11 bases between. In germline, CDR1 is MNHNY, CDR2 SVGAGI (reference sequence). The CDR3 runs to 14 residues. CDR3 nucleotide sequence: TGTGCCAGCAGTTATGCGGACTACTATCAGCCCCAGCATTTT. Amino acid sequence: CASSYADYYQPQHF.

With respect to this clone: At one end, the junction sequence differs from germline, possibly due to a read error. The V and J genes are TRBV7-9 and TRBJ1-4, with a possible D match to TRBD1 (5 bases). The germline V gene encodes CDR1 SEHNR and CDR2 FQNEAQ (reference sequence). CDR3 length equals 14 residues. The CDR3 spells CASSPAGGGEKLLF. Here the CDR3 DNA reads TGTGCCAGCAGCCCCGCGGGGGGAGGGGAAAAACTGCTTTTT.

Concerning this clone itself: A junction end diverges from the germline sequence, so it may reflect a read error. The chain uses TRBV7-9 and TRBJ1-4; the match to TRBD1 covers 8 bases. CDR3 size: 15 residues. Germline V gene lookup returns CDR1 SEHNR and CDR2 FQNEAQ (reference sequence). The CDR3 DNA reads TGTGCCAGCAGCATGACAGGGGCCTTTGGTGAAAAACTGCTTTTT. It specifies CASSMTGAFGEKLLF.

This clone was found once. The chain is built from TRBV19 and TRBJ1-6, with 7 bases fitting TRBD1. The trim removed 3 bases at V and 8 bases at J, leaving 10 bases unmatched. The CDR3 runs 16 residues. Germline values: CDR1 LNHDA, CDR2 SQIVND (reference sequence). CDR3 residues: CASSIRQGGNDSPLHF. The DNA for the CDR3 is TGTGCCAGTAGTATCCGACAGGGTGGAAATGATTCACCCCTCCACTTT.

V usage is TRBV19 and J usage is TRBJ1-5; 7 nucleotides align to TRBD1. The junction had 5 bases not matched to a gene; V was cut back by 1 base and J by 5 bases. The CDR3 has 15 residues. CDR1 and CDR2 (germline): LNHDA, SQIVND (reference sequence). The CDR3 coding sequence is TGTGCCAGTAGTATAGGACAGGGACGCTATCAGCCCCAGCATTTT. It encodes CASSIGQGRYQPQHF.

About this clone: An end of the junction differs from the germline gene, which may be a read error. This sequence joins TRBV28 and TRBJ1-4; TRBD1 is a possible D gene (6 bases). The germline V gene encodes CDR1 MDHEN and CDR2 SYDVKM. The length of the CDR3 is 14 residues. CDR3 residues: CASSSTGPNEKLLF. The CDR3 DNA reads as TGTGCCAGCAGTTCAACAGGGCCCAATGAAAAACTGCTTTTT.

The rearrangement uses TRBV9 and TRBJ2-3, with 8 bases fitting TRBD2. Losses at the gene ends were 0 bases for V and 2 bases for J; bases not matched to a gene: 5. CDR1 SGDLS and CDR2 YYNGEE come from the germline V gene. The CDR3 consists of 16 residues. CDR3 sequence: CASSVGVAGPTDTQYF. CDR3 DNA: TGTGCCAGCAGCGTAGGGGTAGCGGGACCCACAGATACGCAGTATTTT.

The chain joins TRBV10-3 to TRBJ2-3; 8 nucleotides agree with TRBD2. CDR3 length equals 13 residues. Germline V CDR1 and CDR2: ENHRY, SYGVKD. V shed 8 bases and J 0 bases; nucleotides not matched to a gene: 1. CDR3 nucleotides: TGTGCCATCGGGACTAGTAGCACAGATACGCAGTATTTT. Translation: CAIGTSSTDTQYF.

CDR3 amino acids: CASSIGDSNSPLHF. The CDR3 DNA is TGTGCCAGTAGTATAGGGGACAGCAATTCACCCCTCCACTTT. The chain recombines TRBV19 with TRBJ1-6; 7 nucleotides align to TRBD1. The CDR3 extends over 14 amino acids. Trimming took 1 base from V and 7 from J; bases not matched to a gene: 1. Germline assignment: CDR1 LNHDA and CDR2 SQIVND (reference sequence).

The CDR3 bases are TGCGCCAGCGGGAAACAGGAAACGAACACTGAAGCTTTCTTT. Encoded protein: CASGKQETNTEAFF. The chain has TRBV5-1 and TRBJ1-1; tentatively, D is TRBD1 (5 bases). CDR3 size: 14 residues. Trimming pared 7 bases from V and 1 base from J, leaving 14 bases between. Germline assignment: CDR1 SGHRS and CDR2 YFSETQ.

As DNA, the CDR3 is TGCAGTGCTATCAGGGAGACCCAGTACTTC. It translates to CSAIRETQYF. This chain links TRBV20-1 with TRBJ2-5; no reliable D call. From germline, CDR1 is DFQATT and CDR2 SNEGSKA (reference sequence). The CDR3 length is 10 residues. With 4 bases removed from V and 5 bases from J, the gap between germline ends came to 5 bases.

V and J are TRBV6-5 and TRBJ2-5; D is ambiguous. Trimming stripped 7 bases from V and 5 bases from J, with 14 bases between. The germline V gene has CDR1 MNHEY and CDR2 SVGAGI. This CDR3 has 13 amino acids. The CDR3 loop reads CASTTTLMETQYF. The DNA for the CDR3 is TGTGCCAGCACCACGACTCTTATGGAGACCCAGTACTTC.

J is TRBJ1-3 and V is TRBV9; D unclear. Germline lookup yields CDR1 SGDLS and CDR2 YYNGEE. V was cut by 3 bases and J by 0 bases, with 10 bases left in between. This CDR3 region has 15 residues. CDR3 amino acids: CASSESGSSGNTIYF. The CDR3 DNA reads as TGTGCCAGCAGCGAGTCAGGATCCTCTGGAAACACCATATATTTT.

The rearrangement links TRBV14 to TRBJ2-1; TRBD2 matches at 9 bases. The V gene end was trimmed by 1 base and the J gene end by 7 bases; junction bases not matched to a gene: 5. The germline V gene has CDR1 SGHDN and CDR2 FVKESK. This CDR3 region has 15 residues. CDR3 sequence reads: CASSQVAGVNNEQFF. CDR3 in DNA: TGTGCCAGCAGCCAAGTAGCGGGAGTCAATAATGAGCAGTTCTTC.

The chain's CDR3 is CASSSSPGGQETQYF. CDR3 DNA sequence: TGCGCCAGCAGCTCCTCGCCAGGGGGCCAAGAGACCCAGTACTTC. The chain has TRBV4-1 and TRBJ2-5; 7 nucleotides align to TRBD1. This CDR3 comprises 15 residues. Per germline, CDR1 MGHRA and CDR2 YSYEKL. V lost 5 bases and J lost 1; bases outside the gene matches: 7.

The chain couples TRBV3-1 (or the pseudogene TRBV3-2) to TRBJ2-7, with a tentative D call TRBD1 (5 bases). This CDR3 contains 13 residues. Germline V gives CDR1 LGHDT, CDR2 YNNKEL (reference sequence). Trimming left V 4 bases short and J 6 bases short, with 13 bases between. The CDR3 here is CASSPRAGPEQYF. In nucleotides, the CDR3 is TGTGCCAGCAGCCCGAGAGCAGGGCCCGAGCAGTACTTC.